Listed below are T cell receptor beta chains from one sample, sequenced in a study of tumor-infiltrating lymphocytes in primary liver carcinoma. TCRdb reanalysed the multiplex PCR reads using MiXCR and keeps one entry per CDR3 protein. The sample has around 330,000 distinct CDR3 sequences; roughly 60% are singletons. The material sequenced was peripheral blood. The receptors stem from a young woman with primary liver carcinoma and hepatitis B virus infection. Both conserved end residues are part of each CDR3. The order of the fields is V gene, clone size, J gene, D gene, CDR3 DNA, CDR3 protein. The D gene is left open where the match is weak. Not every row has a clone size; where given, it reads once, few, many or a size class.

>TRBV12-3/TRBV12-4|many|TRBJ2-1|.
TGTGCCAGCAGTATATCACGGAATGAGCAGTTCTTC
CASSISRNEQFF
>TRBV6-1|.|TRBJ2-3|.
TGTGCCAGCAGTGCGGGAGCAAAAACGCAGTATTTT
CASSAGAKTQYF
>TRBV29-1|many|TRBJ1-4|.
TGCAGCGTTCAAACCTCTAGGGACCTAGCAACTAATGAAAAACTGTTTTTT
CSVQTSRDLATNEKLFF
>TRBV5-4|.|TRBJ1-2|.
TGTGCCAGCAGCTTGGTGGGACCCTCGGGTGGCTACACCTTC
CASSLVGPSGGYTF
>TRBV11-2|.|TRBJ2-2|.
TGTGCCAGCAGCCCCTCCGGGGGGCTGTTTTTT
CASSPSGGLFF
>TRBV6-6|.|TRBJ2-7|TRBD1
TGTGCCAGGAGCCGTCCGGGACAGCCAACAAGGCCCTACGAGCAATACTTC
CARSRPGQPTRPYEQYF
>TRBV6-1|.|TRBJ2-7|TRBD2
TGTGCCAGCTGTGAAGGTTGGGGTAGCGGGAGGATCCGCTCCTACGAGCAGTACTTC
CASCEGWGSGRIRSYEQYF
>TRBV6-1|.|TRBJ2-5|.
TGTGCCAGCAGTGTCATACTAGCTCGAGAGACCCAGTACTTC
CASSVILARETQYF
>TRBV11-2|.|TRBJ1-6|.
TGTGCCAGCAGCGACTCGCGAAGGGTCGGCTCATCCCTCCACTTT
CASSDSRRVGSSLHF
>TRBV7-9|.|TRBJ2-7|.
TGTACCAGCAGCCCCGCGGGGCAGTCCTACGAGCAGTACTTC
CTSSPAGQSYEQYF
>TRBV7-2|.|TRBJ2-1|.
TGTGCCAGCAGCCATGCGGCGCCTGCATCCCACAATGAGCAGTTCTTC
CASSHAAPASHNEQFF
>TRBV10-3|.|TRBJ1-1|.
TGTGCCATCAGCGACGGGGACCCGGACACTGAAGCTTTCTTT
CAISDGDPDTEAFF
>TRBV12-3/TRBV12-4|few|TRBJ2-3|TRBD2
TGTGCCAGCAGTATGGGGGGGTTTGGAGATACGCAGTATTTT
CASSMGGFGDTQYF
>TRBV7-8|.|TRBJ1-2|.
TGTGCCAGCAGCTTATCCACAACCACCTATGGCTACACCTTC
CASSLSTTTYGYTF
>TRBV12-3/TRBV12-4|.|TRBJ1-1|.
TGTGCCAGCAGTGCGACCGCGATGAGCACTGGAGCTTTCTTT
CASSATAMSTGAFF
>TRBV11-2|.|TRBJ2-7|.
TGTGCCATCGGCTTTAATATGGAGCAGTACTTC
CAIGFNMEQYF
>TRBV4-1|few|TRBJ2-1|.
TGCGCCAGCAGCCCAACTTCGGGTGAGCAGTTCTTC
CASSPTSGEQFF
>TRBV10-3|.|TRBJ1-1|.
TGTGCCATCAGTGAGCAGACAGGTGGGTTAACTGAACCTTTCTTT
CAISEQTGGLTEPFF
>TRBV6-2/TRBV6-3|many|TRBJ2-1|TRBD2
TGTGCCAGCAGTCCCCTAGCGGGAGGGCCGCGGGAGCAGTTCTTC
CASSPLAGGPREQFF
>TRBV6-1|few|TRBJ2-1|.
TGTGCCAGCAGTGAAGCGGGAGGGGGACCCTACAATGAGCAGTTCTTC
CASSEAGGGPYNEQFF
>TRBV4-3|.|TRBJ1-2|.
TGCGCCAGCAGCCAGGTCCCTACCTCTTACTATGGTTACACCTTC
CASSQVPTSYYGYTF
>TRBV12-3/TRBV12-4|many|TRBJ1-5|.
TGTGCCAGCAGCCCGGGTGGGGGTCAGCCCCAGCATTTT
CASSPGGGQPQHF
>TRBV25-1|.|TRBJ2-5|.
TGTGCCAGCGGCGGGCCAGCAGAGACCCAGTACTTC
CASGGPAETQYF
>TRBV18|.|TRBJ2-6|.
TGTGCCAGCTCACCAGAAGGGGCCAATGTCCTGACTTTC
CASSPEGANVLTF
>TRBV21-1|.|TRBJ2-6|.
TGTGCTAGCAGCGACTCACCTCCCCGGGTAGGATTACGTTCTGGGGCCAACGTCCTGACTTTC
CASSDSPPRVGLRSGANVLTF
>TRBV11-3|.|TRBJ2-7|TRBD2
TGTGCCAGCAGCGCGGGAGGAGGGCGGGAGCAGTGCTTC
CASSAGGGREQCF
>TRBV5-1|.|TRBJ2-1|TRBD2
TGCGCCAGCACGTTAGCGGGAGGTTACAATGAGCAGTTCTTC
CASTLAGGYNEQFF
>TRBV11-2|many|TRBJ2-3|TRBD2
TGTGCCAGCAGCTCTCTAGCGGGAGGGCAGACAGATACGCAGTATTTT
CASSSLAGGQTDTQYF
>TRBV6-6|few|TRBJ1-1|.
TGTGCCAGCAGTTCGCAGGGTAACACTGAAGCTTTCTTT
CASSSQGNTEAFF
>TRBV7-9|.|TRBJ2-3|TRBD2
TGTACCAGCAGCGGGGGGCTAGACACGCAGTATTTT
CTSSGGLDTQYF
>TRBV4-1|.|TRBJ2-1|.
TGCGCCAGCAGCCAAGAAGTGGGTCGGGGCAATGAGCAGTTCTTC
CASSQEVGRGNEQFF
>TRBV11-3|.|TRBJ1-2|.
TGTGCCAGCAGCTTACAGAGGGCCAGAGGCCACACCTTC
CASSLQRARGHTF
>TRBV6-5|.|TRBJ2-7|TRBD2
TGTGCCAACACCGACAAACTAGCGGGCCAGATTGGGGAGCAGTACTTC
CANTDKLAGQIGEQYF
>TRBV6-6|.|TRBJ1-1|TRBD1
TGTGCCAGCAGTTACACCCGGACAGGGAAAAACACTGAAGCTTTCTTT
CASSYTRTGKNTEAFF
>TRBV20-1|.|TRBJ2-7|.
TGCAGTGCTAGACGGCTGGGAGTAGGGTCCTACGAGCAGTACTTC
CSARRLGVGSYEQYF
>TRBV6-4|.|TRBJ2-1|.
TGTGCCAGCAGTGTATCTGGGAACTATGAGCAGTTCTTC
CASSVSGNYEQFF
>TRBV11-1|.|TRBJ2-7|.
TGTGCCAGCAACTTTGGTCAGGTAGGGTGCGAGCAGTACTTC
CASNFGQVGCEQYF
>TRBV6-5|.|TRBJ1-2|.
TGTGCCAGCAGCCCGAGACCGACACGGTATGACTACACCTTC
CASSPRPTRYDYTF
>TRBV6-5|few|TRBJ2-3|.
TGTGCCAGCAATGGGGGGAAATGGAGGACAGATACGCAGTATTTT
CASNGGKWRTDTQYF
>TRBV29-1|.|TRBJ2-5|.
TGCAGCGGTCGGGACATGGGTAACATGGAGACCCGGTACTTC
CSGRDMGNMETRYF
>TRBV7-9|few|TRBJ1-2|.
TGTGCCAGCAGCTTAGAAGGGGGCTACACCTTC
CASSLEGGYTF
>TRBV5-6|.|TRBJ1-1|TRBD1
TGTGCCAGCAGCTTGGGACAGGGGGGCAAGACTGAAGCTTTCTTT
CASSLGQGGKTEAFF
>TRBV12-3/TRBV12-4|many|TRBJ2-1|TRBD2
TGTGCCAGCAGTACGGGACTAGCGGGAGGGTTCGATGAGCAGTTCTTC
CASSTGLAGGFDEQFF
>TRBV12-3/TRBV12-4|few|TRBJ2-7|TRBD1
TGTGCCAGCAGTCTATATCAGGGGGTCTACCACGAGCAGTACTTC
CASSLYQGVYHEQYF
>TRBV11-2|many|TRBJ2-5|TRBD2
TGTGCCAGCAGCTCGATAGCCTCTAGCGGGAGGGGGGTTCGCGAGACCCAGTACTTC
CASSSIASSGRGVRETQYF
>TRBV12-3/TRBV12-4|.|TRBJ2-2|TRBD2
TGTGCCAGCAGCCCGGGACTAGCGGGTTTAAACGCCGGGGAGCTGTTTTTT
CASSPGLAGLNAGELFF
>TRBV6-5|.|TRBJ2-2|TRBD2
TGTACTAGCAGTTATGGACTAGCGCCGAACATCGGGGAGCTGTTTTTT
CTSSYGLAPNIGELFF
>TRBV11-3|.|TRBJ1-1|.
TGCGCCAGCAGCTTCGGGATGGGCCTTGAAGCTTTCTTT
CASSFGMGLEAFF
>TRBV28|many|TRBJ2-2|.
TGTGCCAACAGACACTTCCTCGGGGAGCTGTTTTTT
CANRHFLGELFF
>TRBV6-4|.|TRBJ2-2|.
TGTGCCAGCAGTGACTCGTTTACCGGGGAGCTGTTTTTT
CASSDSFTGELFF
>TRBV29-1|many|TRBJ2-7|.
TGCAGCGTTCTTGACGGCCCACCCTACGAGCAGTACTTC
CSVLDGPPYEQYF
>TRBV24-1|few|TRBJ1-2|.
TGTGCCACCAGTGACTTGGACAGCCGAGGCTACACCTTC
CATSDLDSRGYTF
>TRBV28|.|TRBJ1-5|.
TGTGCCAGCAGCAGTCACAGGGAGGTGAGCAATCAGCCCCAGCATTTT
CASSSHREVSNQPQHF
>TRBV5-1|.|TRBJ2-1|TRBD1
TGCGCCAGCACACCGGGGGACAGGGGCTACAATGAGCAGTTCTTC
CASTPGDRGYNEQFF
>TRBV5-6|.|TRBJ2-3|.
TGTGCCAGCAGCTTGGCCAGGGCCACAGATACGCAGTATTTT
CASSLARATDTQYF